The next 25 T cell receptor beta chains were all read from a single sample in a study of blood T cell repertoires in COVID-19. Data came from immunoSEQ multiplex PCR; TCRdb stores just in-frame clones and leaves some out. The sample records more than 250,000 clones, more than 75% being singletons. The sequenced sample was peripheral blood. The receptors come from a woman between 50 and 59 years old with acute or convalescent COVID-19.

The chain employs TRBV7-2 and TRBJ1-1; 10 bases agree with TRBD1. This CDR3 is 16 amino acids long. J lost 0 bases, V lost 3 bases, and 4 bases had no gene match. Germline assignment: CDR1 SGHTA and CDR2 FQGNSA. CDR3 bases: TGTGCCAGCAGCTTGGCTGGACAGGGGGTGAACACTGAAGCTTTCTTT. This translates into CASSLAGQGVNTEAFF.

V is TRBV19 and J is TRBJ1-1; 8 positions agree with TRBD1. The CDR3 sequence is 17 residues long. Unmatched junction bases numbered 8, after V lost 1 base and J lost 1 base. The germline V gene has CDR1 LNHDA and CDR2 SQIVND (reference sequence). The CDR3, as DNA: TGTGCCAGTAGTATAGGAAGGACAGGGCGGGCGAACACTGAAGCTTTCTTT. As protein: CASSIGRTGRANTEAFF.

V is TRBV28 and J is TRBJ2-7; 15 bases fit TRBD2. After removal of 8 bases from V and 2 bases from J, the junction contained 13 bases not matched to a gene. The CDR3 covers 18 residues. Per the germline V gene, CDR1 is MDHEN and CDR2 is SYDVKM. The CDR3 sequence is CASPPAGLAGGGTYEQYF. In DNA, the CDR3 is TGTGCCAGCCCCCCCGCGGGACTAGCGGGAGGAGGGACCTACGAGCAGTACTTC.

V usage is TRBV7-9 and J usage is TRBJ1-4, with D possibly matching TRBD1 (5 bases). Trimming shortened V by 1 base and J by 10 bases, and 10 bases separated the two germline ends. Germline V gives CDR1 SEHNR, CDR2 FQNEAQ (reference sequence). This CDR3 is built from 13 residues. CDR3 in DNA: TGTGCCAGCAGCTTAGGGACCGGGGGAAAACTGTTTTTT. Its protein is CASSLGTGGKLFF. The variable domain in full, completed from reference TRBV7-9 and TRBJ1-4, reads DTGVSQNPRHKITKRGQNVTFRCDPISEHNRLYWYRQTLGQGPEFLTYFQNEAQLEKSRLLSDRFSAERPKGSFSTLEIQRTEQGDSAMYLCASSLGTGGKLFFGSGTQLSVL.

The chain couples TRBV28 to TRBJ2-3, with a possible D match to TRBD1 (7 bases). The germline V and J ends were trimmed by 6 bases and 0 bases, with 10 bases remaining between them. The germline CDR1 and CDR2 sequences are MDHEN and SYDVKM. The CDR3 has 14 residues. The CDR3, as DNA: TGTGCCAGCAGGGGGGGACAGAGCACAGATACGCAGTATTTT. This codes for CASRGGQSTDTQYF.

The CDR3 sequence is CATSESGKAGANVLTF. The CDR3 coding sequence is TGTGCCACCAGTGAATCAGGGAAAGCTGGGGCCAACGTCCTGACTTTC. This chain joins TRBV24-1 and TRBJ2-6; D may be TRBD1 (5 bases). This CDR3 contains 16 residues. CDR1 is KGHDR, CDR2 SFDVKD, per germline. Deletions cut 4 bases from V and 2 bases from J, with 11 bases between.

This clone came up once. The gene calls are TRBV11-3 and TRBJ1-1, with D possibly matching TRBD1 (6 bases). Per germline, CDR1 SGHNT and CDR2 YENEEA. Between the trimmed V and J ends, which lost 2 bases and 1 base, there was a span of 8 bases. The CDR3 has 14 residues. This CDR3 is CASSLSTGNTEAFF. CDR3 bases: TGTGCCAGCAGCTTATCGACAGGGAACACTGAAGCTTTCTTT.

The chain recombines TRBV24-1 with TRBJ2-7; a possible D gene is TRBD2 (6 bases). The CDR3 length is 13 residues. V was cut by 2 bases and J by 5 bases, with 9 bases left in between. Germline lookup yields CDR1 KGHDR and CDR2 SFDVKD. CDR3 nucleotide sequence: TGTGCCACCAGTGATTCGGGACTCCACGAGCAGTACTTC. This codes for CATSDSGLHEQYF.

In regard to this clone: The sample carries other DNA sequences with the same CDR3. The V call is TRBV29-1, the J call TRBJ1-1, with 8 bases that match TRBD1. The CDR3 contains 12 residues. Germline V gene lookup returns CDR1 SQVTM and CDR2 ANQGSEA. The ends lost 7 bases at V and 1 base at J; junction bases unmatched: 2. CDR3 DNA: TGCAGCGCAGGACAGGGGAACACTGAAGCTTTCTTT. It yields the protein CSAGQGNTEAFF.

In DNA form, the CDR3 reads TGTGCCAGCAGTTTGGGGGGTGAAGCTTTCTTT. This sequence encodes CASSLGGEAFF. This chain connects TRBV25-1 to TRBJ1-1, with TRBD1 as a possible D gene (5 bases). CDR3 length equals 11 residues. Germline V gene sequence: CDR1 MGHDK, CDR2 SYGVNS. V was shortened by 5 bases and J by 7 bases, with 8 bases between the two germline ends.

The chain joins TRBV24-1 to TRBJ2-7; D call uncertain. V was cut by 4 bases and J by 6 bases, with 6 bases left in between. The CDR3 has 11 residues. The germline V gene has CDR1 KGHDR and CDR2 SFDVKD. The CDR3 region has the DNA TGTGCCACCAGTGACGACATCGAGCAGTACTTC. It translates to CATSDDIEQYF.

This sequence joins TRBV7-3 and TRBJ2-3; 8 nucleotides line up with TRBD1. Trimming took 5 bases from V and 6 from J; bases not matched to a gene: 4. CDR1 SGHTA and CDR2 FQGTGA come from the germline V gene. The CDR3 has 13 amino acids. The DNA for the CDR3 is TGTGCCAGCAGCGGACAGGGTTTGGATACGCAGTATTTT. Amino acids: CASSGQGLDTQYF.

This chain connects TRBV4-1 to TRBJ1-1; no clear D gene. V was clipped by 0 bases and J by 4 bases, with 9 bases between them. The CDR3 has 14 residues. Looked up from germline, CDR1 is MGHRA and CDR2 is YSYEKL. This chain's CDR3 is CASSQDRRVTEAFF. The CDR3 DNA sequence: TGCGCCAGCAGCCAAGACAGGCGGGTCACTGAAGCTTTCTTT.

This chain uses TRBV18 with TRBJ1-3; D not resolved. CDR1 KGHSH and CDR2 LQKENI come from the germline V gene. The CDR3 length is 14 residues. Trimming pared 3 bases from V and 3 bases from J, leaving 9 bases between. The CDR3 bases are TGTGCCAGCTCACCGATAGAGATTGGAAACACCATATATTTT. Its translation is CASSPIEIGNTIYF.

The V gene is TRBV10-3, the J gene TRBJ2-5, with 10 bases matching TRBD1. The CDR3 spans 14 residues. After removal of 6 bases from V and 5 bases from J, the junction contained 6 bases not matched to a gene. Germline loops: CDR1 ENHRY, CDR2 SYGVKD. The CDR3 DNA sequence: TGTGCCATCAGACCGGGACAGGGGTGGGAGACCCAGTACTTC. Residues: CAIRPGQGWETQYF.

The rearrangement uses TRBV27 and TRBJ2-4, with 9 bases fitting TRBD2. The CDR3 has 14 residues. J gave up 9 bases and V 5 bases, and 8 bases lay outside the gene matches. Per the germline V gene, CDR1 is MNHEY and CDR2 is SMNVEV (reference sequence). The CDR3 region has the DNA TGTGCCAGCAGTCCTAGCGGGATGGGAGGCATTCAGTACTTC. This gives the protein CASSPSGMGGIQYF.

The rearrangement uses TRBV7-2 and TRBJ2-5, with 7 bases lining up with TRBD2. There are 15 residues in the CDR3. The J segment lost 2 bases and the V segment lost 0 bases, leaving 3 bases of the junction unmatched. Germline assignment: CDR1 SGHTA and CDR2 FQGNSA. CDR3 in amino acids: CASSLAAGIQETQYF. CDR3 in DNA: TGTGCCAGCAGCTTAGCAGCGGGGATACAAGAGACCCAGTACTTC.

This chain links TRBV28 with TRBJ2-1; 8 bases are shared with TRBD1. With 6 bases clipped from V and 9 bases from J, the junction kept 7 bases outside the gene matches. Germline V gene sequence: CDR1 MDHEN, CDR2 SYDVKM. This CDR3 spans 13 amino acids. The CDR3 region is CASRWQGATEQFF. Here the CDR3 DNA reads TGTGCCAGCAGGTGGCAGGGGGCGACTGAGCAGTTCTTC.

A single count supports this clone. The chain has TRBV28 and TRBJ1-5; D is perhaps TRBD1 (6 bases). This CDR3 is 15 amino acids long. The germline CDR1 and CDR2 sequences are MDHEN and SYDVKM. V lost 3 bases and J 9 bases, leaving 18 bases between the germline ends. As DNA, the CDR3 is TGTGCCAGCAGTTTGGGCCCTGGGACAACCGGGCCCCAGCATTTT. This gives the protein CASSLGPGTTGPQHF.

The chain combines TRBV11-2 with TRBJ2-2; D may be TRBD2 (5 bases). Germline V lookup: CDR1 SGHAT, CDR2 FQNNGV. The CDR3 consists of 18 residues. Trimming took 1 base from V and 0 from J, leaving 15 bases between them. The CDR3 DNA is TGTGCCAGCAGCTTAGGATCCAGACTACTCGCGAACACCGGGGAGCTGTTTTTT. This sequence encodes CASSLGSRLLANTGELFF.

V and J are TRBV5-4 and TRBJ2-7; no clear D gene. V was clipped by 4 bases and J by 1 base, with 18 bases between them. The CDR3 length is 16 residues. Germline CDR1 SGHNT, CDR2 YYREEE (reference sequence). The CDR3, as DNA: TGTGCCAGCAGCCCCGCCGCGGTAGCACCATCCTACGAGCAGTACTTC. It specifies CASSPAAVAPSYEQYF.

This clone was seen once. The chain combines TRBV7-6 with TRBJ2-2; 8 bases are shared with TRBD2. From germline, CDR1 is SGHVS and CDR2 FNYEAQ. Losses at the gene ends were 4 bases for V and 4 bases for J; bases not matched to a gene: 8. This CDR3 is 16 amino acids long. CDR3 nucleotides: TGTGCCAGCAGCTCCGCTGCGGGGGGTGGCACCGGGGAGCTGTTTTTT. Protein product: CASSSAAGGGTGELFF.

The genes are TRBV2 and TRBJ1-1; D possibly corresponds to TRBD1 (6 bases). The CDR3 is made up of 13 amino acids. Germline CDR1 is SNHLY and CDR2 is FYNNEI. V lost 3 bases and J 11 bases, leaving 16 bases between the germline ends. Here the CDR3 reads CASSDEQGTVAFF. The CDR3 coding sequence is TGTGCCAGCAGTGATGAACAGGGTACAGTCGCTTTCTTT.

The V gene is TRBV5-1, the J gene TRBJ1-2; 9 nucleotides line up with TRBD1. Trimming cost V 4 bases and J 6 bases; bases outside gene matches: 10. The length of the CDR3 is 15 residues. CDR1 SGHRS and CDR2 YFSETQ come from the germline V gene. The CDR3 DNA sequence: TGCGCCAGCAGCCCAATACAGGGGGCGCCGAATGGCTACACCTTC. This sequence encodes CASSPIQGAPNGYTF.

The rearrangement joins TRBV2 to TRBJ1-1; D remains ambiguous. From germline, CDR1 is SNHLY and CDR2 FYNNEI. V lost 7 bases and J lost 10, with 13 bases in between. This CDR3 contains 11 residues. DNA for the CDR3: TGTGCCAGCAACCGGGGTTTGGGAGCTTTCTTT. It translates to CASNRGLGAFF.